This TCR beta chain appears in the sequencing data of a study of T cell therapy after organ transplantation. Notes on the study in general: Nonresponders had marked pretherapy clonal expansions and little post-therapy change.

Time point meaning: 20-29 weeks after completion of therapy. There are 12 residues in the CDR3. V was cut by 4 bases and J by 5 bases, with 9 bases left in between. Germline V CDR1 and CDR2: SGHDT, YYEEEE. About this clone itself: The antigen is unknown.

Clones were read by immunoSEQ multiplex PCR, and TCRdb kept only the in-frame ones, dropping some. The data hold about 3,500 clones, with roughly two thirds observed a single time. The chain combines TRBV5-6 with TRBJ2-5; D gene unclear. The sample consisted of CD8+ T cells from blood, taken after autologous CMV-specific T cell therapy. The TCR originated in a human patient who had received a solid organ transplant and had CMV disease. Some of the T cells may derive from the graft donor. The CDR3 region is CASSMPGETQYF. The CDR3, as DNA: TGTGCCAGCAGCATGCCCGGGGAGACCCAGTACTTC. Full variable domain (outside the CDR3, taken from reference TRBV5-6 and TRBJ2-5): DAGVTQSPTHLIKTRGQQVTLRCSPKSGHDTVSWYQQALGQGPQFIFQYYEEEERQRGNFPDRFSGHQFPNYSSELNVNALLLGDSALYLCASSMPGETQYFGPGTRLLVL.